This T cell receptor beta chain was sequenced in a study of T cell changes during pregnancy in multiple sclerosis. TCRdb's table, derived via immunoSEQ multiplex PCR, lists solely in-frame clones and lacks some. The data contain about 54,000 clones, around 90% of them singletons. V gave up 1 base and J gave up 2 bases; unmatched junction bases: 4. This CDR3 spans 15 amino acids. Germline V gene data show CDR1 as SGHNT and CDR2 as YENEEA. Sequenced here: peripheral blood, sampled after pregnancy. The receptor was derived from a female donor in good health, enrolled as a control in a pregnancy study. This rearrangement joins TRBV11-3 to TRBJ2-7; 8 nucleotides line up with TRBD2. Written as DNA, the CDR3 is TGTGCCAGCAGCTTAGCCGCGGGGGGCGCCTACGAGCAGTACTTC. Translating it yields CASSLAAGGAYEQYF. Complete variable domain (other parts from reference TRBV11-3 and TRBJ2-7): EAGVVQSPRYKIIEKKQPVAFWCNPISGHNTLYWYLQNLGQGPELLIRYENEEAVDDSQLPKDRFSAERLKGVDSTLKIQPAELGDSAVYLCASSLAAGGAYEQYFGPGTRLTVT.